A single sample is the source of the 21 T cell receptor beta chains below, sequenced in a study of OX40 agonist ivuxolimab in advanced cancers. Libraries came from the immunoSEQ multiplex PCR assay. The source is immuneACCESS, and TCRdb retained only in-frame sequences with V and J called. Part of the clones is not carried over; for the studies checked, unresolved V genes explain less than half of this, and the remainder is unexplained. Present in this sample are nearly 85,000 clones, approximately 86% of which were seen just once. The ten largest make up 2% of the sample. The sample here was CD4+ or CD8+ T cells sorted from blood, taken in a trial of the OX40 agonist ivuxolimab. The receptors come from an adult with an advanced solid tumor such as melanoma, head and neck, liver or kidney cancer.

The chain has TRBV23-1 and TRBJ2-7; 9 nucleotides agree with TRBD1. TRBV23-1 is treated as an ORF (open reading frame) with a function not yet certain. Losses at the gene ends were 8 bases for V and 4 bases for J; bases not matched to a gene: 6. This CDR3 contains 13 residues. The CDR3 region has the DNA TGCGCCAGCTACCGGGACAGGGTTTACGAGCAGTACTTC. It specifies CASYRDRVYEQYF.

V is TRBV6-1 and J is TRBJ2-2; D gene ambiguous. Per germline, CDR1 MNHNS and CDR2 SASEGT. The V gene lost 2 bases and the J gene lost 4 bases, with 8 bases spanning the gap. The CDR3 loop spans 14 amino acids. The CDR3 is CASSEFSTTGELFF. DNA for the CDR3: TGTGCCAGCAGTGAATTCTCGACCACCGGGGAGCTGTTTTTT.

V usage is TRBV29-1 and J usage is TRBJ2-5; D might be TRBD1 (5 bases). V lost 7 bases to trimming and J lost 1 base, with 13 bases between them. The CDR3 has 13 amino acids. Germline-derived CDR1 and CDR2 are SQVTM and ANQGSEA. The CDR3 region is CSGADSPQETQYF. In nucleotides, the CDR3 is TGCAGCGGCGCTGACAGTCCCCAAGAGACCCAGTACTTC.

This clone occurred a few times. The chain is built from TRBV10-3 and TRBJ1-2, with D uncertain. Germline V gives CDR1 ENHRY, CDR2 SYGVKD. The CDR3 is made up of 15 amino acids. Trimming removed 3 bases at V and 4 bases at J, with 15 bases between. The DNA for the CDR3 is TGTGCCATCAGTGAAGAGAGAGGGAATTCCTATGGCTACACCTTC. Translated: CAISEERGNSYGYTF.

This rearrangement joins TRBV5-1 to TRBJ1-6; D may be TRBD1 (5 bases). Germline V gene data show CDR1 as SGHRS and CDR2 as YFSETQ. V dropped 0 bases and J dropped 1 base, with 11 bases sitting between them. The length of the CDR3 is 17 residues. CDR3: CASSLAGRGSYNSPLHF. The DNA for the CDR3 is TGCGCCAGCAGCTTGGCCGGAAGGGGTTCCTATAATTCACCCCTCCACTTT.

The rearrangement uses TRBV6-1 and TRBJ2-5; D may be TRBD1 (6 bases). Per germline, CDR1 MNHNS and CDR2 SASEGT. Trimming shortened V by 4 bases and J by 0 bases, and 18 bases separated the two germline ends. The CDR3 covers 17 residues. CDR3 bases: TGTGCCAGCAGTGCTCTGGGGGACATCTGGTACCAAGAGACCCAGTACTTC. Translated, it gives CASSALGDIWYQETQYF.

The chain links TRBV25-1 to TRBJ2-2; possible D gene TRBD2, 7 bases. From germline, CDR1 is MGHDK and CDR2 SYGVNS. Trimming took 10 bases from V and 2 from J, leaving 14 bases between them. The CDR3 sequence is 14 residues long. CDR3 loop: CATRGGLNTGELFF. The CDR3 nucleotides read TGTGCCACCCGCGGGGGCCTTAACACCGGGGAGCTGTTTTTT.

The rearrangement joins TRBV19 to TRBJ2-7; the match to TRBD2 covers 7 bases. V was clipped by 7 bases and J by 0 bases; unmatched bases: 15. Germline V gene sequence: CDR1 LNHDA, CDR2 SQIVND (reference sequence). The CDR3 sequence is 17 residues long. The CDR3, as DNA: TGTGCCAGTACCCGGGAGGCCGCCCCCGGGGGCTCCTACGAGCAGTACTTC. The encoded protein is CASTREAAPGGSYEQYF.

This clone was counted once. J is TRBJ1-6 and V is TRBV7-3; no clear D gene. Germline values: CDR1 SGHTA, CDR2 FQGTGA. The CDR3 has 13 residues. V lost 4 bases to trimming and J lost 4 bases, with 5 bases between them. The CDR3 loop reads CASSYQYNSPLHF. The DNA of the CDR3 is TGTGCCAGCAGCTACCAGTATAATTCACCCCTCCACTTT.

The CDR3: CASSLDGGGVDAFF. CDR3 coding DNA: TGCGCCAGCAGCTTGGATGGCGGGGGGGTTGACGCTTTCTTT. V usage is TRBV5-1 and J usage is TRBJ1-1; perhaps TRBD1 as D (5 bases). The V end was cut by 0 bases, the J end by 11 bases, with 17 bases between. This CDR3 contains 14 residues. Germline V gene data show CDR1 as SGHRS and CDR2 as YFSETQ.

The chain is built from TRBV28 and TRBJ1-4; D ambiguous. The ends were cut back, 4 bases at V and 8 bases at J, with 14 bases in the middle. This CDR3 is built from 14 residues. The germline V gene has CDR1 MDHEN and CDR2 SYDVKM. The CDR3 is CASSSPGLGEKLFF. CDR3 nucleotides: TGTGCCAGCAGTTCGCCAGGATTGGGGGAAAAACTGTTTTTT.

The chain links TRBV28 to TRBJ2-3; TRBD2 aligns across 10 bases. The CDR3 length is 16 residues. Germline V gene sequence: CDR1 MDHEN, CDR2 SYDVKM. Trimming removed 4 bases from V and 2 bases from J; junction bases left unmatched: 6. CDR3 coding DNA: TGTGCCAGCAGTTCCCCGCTAGCGGGGGACACAGATACGCAGTATTTT. This gives the protein CASSSPLAGDTDTQYF. Full variable domain (missing parts from reference TRBV28 and TRBJ2-3): DVKVTQSSRYLVKRTGEKVFLECVQDMDHENMFWYRQDPGLGLRLIYFSYDVKMKEKGDIPEGYSVSREKKERFSLILESASTNQTSMYLCASSSPLAGDTDTQYFGPGTRLTVL.

A note on this clone: The junction departs from the called germline gene at one end, perhaps through a read error. This chain links TRBV29-1 with TRBJ1-1; D unclear. Germline CDR1 and CDR2: SQVTM and ANQGSEA. This CDR3 contains 12 residues. The CDR3 here is CSVGGMNTETFF. CDR3 DNA: TGCAGCGTAGGTGGGATGAACACTGAAACTTTCTTT. Full variable domain (rest looked up from reference TRBV29-1 and TRBJ1-1): SAVISQKPSRDICQRGTSLTIQCQVDSQVTMMFWYRQQPGQSLTLIATANQGSEATYESGFVIDKFPISRPNLTFSTLTVSNMSPEDSSIYLCSVGGMNTETFFGQGTRLTVV.

V and J are TRBV29-1 and TRBJ2-1, with 9 bases lining up with TRBD2. This CDR3 spans 12 amino acids. Germline lookup yields CDR1 SQVTM and CDR2 ANQGSEA. Germline trimming cut 7 bases from V and 16 bases from J; bases unmatched to any gene: 14. DNA for the CDR3: TGCAGCGCTACCCCCGCGGGAGGGGTGGAATTCTTC. Translating it yields CSATPAGGVEFF.

This sequence joins TRBV5-4 and TRBJ2-1; no definite D call. The CDR3 runs to 13 residues. V lost 0 bases and J 5 bases, leaving 6 bases between the germline ends. Germline V gene lookup returns CDR1 SGHNT and CDR2 YYREEE (reference sequence). CDR3 region: CASSLGWNNEQFF. CDR3 nucleotides: TGTGCCAGCAGCTTGGGCTGGAACAATGAGCAGTTCTTC.

This chain joins TRBV28 and TRBJ2-3; 9 bases map to TRBD1. This CDR3 is built from 15 residues. The germline V gene has CDR1 MDHEN and CDR2 SYDVKM. J lost 2 bases, V lost 6 bases, and 6 bases had no gene match. In DNA form, the CDR3 reads TGTGCCAGCAGCCCGACAGGGGGATTCACAGATACGCAGTATTTT. It specifies CASSPTGGFTDTQYF.

The CDR3 DNA sequence: TGCAGCGTCCGGACAGGAGAAGAGACCCAGTACTTC. Protein product: CSVRTGEETQYF. The chain uses TRBV29-1 and TRBJ2-5; 7 bases map to TRBD1. The CDR3 covers 12 residues. Germline CDR1 reads SQVTM; CDR2 reads ANQGSEA. Trimming took 6 bases from V and 3 from J; bases not matched to a gene: 4.

The J gene is TRBJ1-3, the V gene TRBV30; 9 nucleotides align to TRBD1. The CDR3 runs 15 residues. J lost 9 bases, V lost 1 base, and 10 bases had no gene match. The germline V gene encodes CDR1 GTSNPN and CDR2 SVGIG (reference sequence). For the CDR3, the DNA is TGTGCCTGGAGTGCTAAGGACAGGGGCGGGGGCACCATATATTTT. This encodes CAWSAKDRGGGTIYF.

The genes are TRBV28 and TRBJ1-6, with no clear D. Trimming pared 4 bases from V and 0 bases from J, leaving 10 bases between. Looked up from germline, CDR1 is MDHEN and CDR2 is SYDVKM. This CDR3 contains 16 residues. The CDR3 loop is CASSWAGSSYNSPLHF. The CDR3 nucleotides read TGTGCCAGCAGTTGGGCGGGAAGCTCCTATAATTCACCCCTCCACTTT.

The chain recombines TRBV7-2 with TRBJ1-1; D is undetermined. V was shortened by 4 bases and J by 3 bases, with 12 bases between the two germline ends. CDR3 length: 14 amino acids. The germline CDR1 and CDR2 sequences are SGHTA and FQGNSA. DNA for the CDR3: TGTGCCAGCAGCTCGCAAGCCACGTACACTGAAGCTTTCTTT. It encodes CASSSQATYTEAFF.

The chain joins TRBV6-1 to TRBJ2-7; 10 bases agree with TRBD2. This CDR3 region has 14 residues. Germline CDR1 and CDR2: MNHNS and SASEGT. J was trimmed by 2 bases and V by 8 bases; bases with no gene match: 6. The CDR3 is CASRFSGGPYEQYF. The CDR3 DNA reads as TGTGCCAGCCGATTTAGCGGGGGGCCCTACGAGCAGTACTTC.